Following are 20 T cell receptor beta chains from one sample sequenced in a study of glioma-infiltrating T cells. Amplification of TCR alpha and beta CDR3 regions from RNA used iRepertoire nested multiplex PCR. TCRdb ran MiXCR on the multiplex PCR reads and lists one entry per CDR3 protein. The sample lists approximately 110,000 distinct CDR3 sequences; 20% to 25% were seen once. The sample was glioma tissue, nonneoplastic brain tissue, or PBMCs (not recorded which). The receptors were gathered from a human donor with low-grade glioma or glioblastoma, undergoing nonglioma brain surgery, or in good health (not recorded which).

This clonotype appeared many times. This chain connects TRBV28 to TRBJ2-1; D is uncertain. The CDR3 spans 16 residues. The V and J ends lost 5 bases and 0 bases respectively, with 14 bases between them. The germline V gene encodes CDR1 MDHEN and CDR2 SYDVKM. The CDR3 nucleotides are TGTGCCAGCAGTCCCGTGGGCGTCCGCTCCTACAATGAGCAGTTCTTC. It encodes CASSPVGVRSYNEQFF.

There are many counts of this clonotype. The chain uses TRBV6-2 or TRBV6-3 and TRBJ1-1; 8 bases align to TRBD1. The CDR3 length is 16 residues. Per the germline V gene, CDR1 is MNHEY and CDR2 is SVGEGT. The V gene end was trimmed by 2 bases and the J gene end by 3 bases; junction bases not matched to a gene: 8. For the CDR3, the DNA is TGTGCCAGCAGTTACCCGCGGACAGGGACGTACACTGAAGCTTTCTTT. Protein sequence: CASSYPRTGTYTEAFF.

This clonotype was detected ten times or more. V is TRBV5-1 and J is TRBJ1-1; perhaps TRBD1 as D (6 bases). In germline, CDR1 is SGHRS, CDR2 YFSETQ. V was pared by 4 bases and J by 2 bases, with 15 bases between. The CDR3 sequence is 15 residues long. The CDR3 here is CASSGSRGPNTEAFF. The CDR3 bases are TGCGCCAGCAGCGGCAGCAGGGGTCCCAACACTGAAGCTTTCTTT.

There are a few counts of this clonotype. The chain combines TRBV29-1 with TRBJ1-1; D is perhaps TRBD1 (5 bases). V was cut by 5 bases and J by 4 bases, with 11 bases left in between. The CDR3 has 12 residues. The germline gives CDR1 SQVTM, CDR2 ANQGSEA. This CDR3 is CSVSGWSTEAFF. The CDR3 bases are TGCAGCGTTTCAGGGTGGTCCACTGAAGCTTTCTTT. Looking up the rest from reference TRBV29-1 and TRBJ1-1 gives the full variable domain: SAVISQKPSRDICQRGTSLTIQCQVDSQVTMMFWYRQQPGQSLTLIATANQGSEATYESGFVIDKFPISRPNLTFSTLTVSNMSPEDSSIYLCSVSGWSTEAFFGQGTRLTVV.

This clonotype was counted a few times. The chain has TRBV5-1 and TRBJ2-7; TRBD1 or TRBD2 may be the D gene (6 bases each). There are 11 residues in the CDR3. Germline assignment: CDR1 SGHRS and CDR2 YFSETQ. Trimming shortened V by 5 bases and J by 7 bases, and 10 bases separated the two germline ends. CDR3 in DNA: TGCGCCAGCAGAGGGGGGCTGGAGCAGTACTTC. Protein sequence: CASRGGLEQYF.

The chain joins TRBV5-4 to TRBJ2-1, with D hard to call. Germline loops: CDR1 SGHNT, CDR2 YYREEE (reference sequence). CDR3 length equals 16 residues. V lost 0 bases, J lost 6 bases, and 16 bases lay in between. The CDR3 reads CASSLGTSPRSNEQFF. The CDR3 DNA is TGTGCCAGCAGCTTGGGGACGTCCCCGCGAAGCAATGAGCAGTTCTTC.

At least ten counts were recorded for this clonotype. For the CDR3, the DNA is TGCAGTGCTAGCGGGGGGGATACAATCGATGAGCAGTTCTTC. Its translation: CSASGGDTIDEQFF. This chain links TRBV20-1 with TRBJ2-1; TRBD2 agrees at 8 bases. CDR1 is DFQATT, CDR2 SNEGSKA, per germline (reference sequence). The CDR3 is 14 amino acids. Trimming at V came to 3 bases and at J to 8 bases, leaving 9 bases not matched to a gene.

This clonotype was seen a handful of times. CDR3 nucleotides: TGTGCCAGCAGTTTGTCCGGGTCTAGCGTCTACAATGAGCAGTTCTTC. Translation gives CASSLSGSSVYNEQFF. This chain uses TRBV12-3 or TRBV12-4 with TRBJ2-1; the D gene is possibly TRBD2 (6 bases). The V end lost 3 bases, the J end lost 3 bases, and 15 bases lay between the germline ends. This CDR3 comprises 16 residues.

This clonotype was recorded only once. One end of the junction does not line up with germline, which may come from a read error. This chain joins TRBV6-5 and TRBJ1-6, with D possibly matching TRBD1 (5 bases). CDR1 is MNHEY and CDR2 is SVGAGI in the germline V gene. CDR3 length equals 15 residues. The CDR3 sequence is CASSYSRWGSSPLHF. DNA of the CDR3: TGTGCCAGCAGTTACTCGCGGTGGGGGAGTTCACCACTCCACTTT.

This clonotype was seen at least ten times. J is TRBJ2-3 and V is TRBV11-2; D is unclear. Germline CDR1 and CDR2: SGHAT and FQNNGV. The V end was cut by 1 base, the J end by 3 bases, with 11 bases between. CDR3 length equals 15 residues. The DNA of the CDR3 is TGTGCCAGCAGCTTAGTACTCAACCCTACAGATACGCAGTATTTT. Residues: CASSLVLNPTDTQYF.

This clonotype was observed at least ten times. The V and J genes are TRBV20-1 and TRBJ2-5; 10 positions match TRBD2. After removal of 6 bases from V and 4 bases from J, the junction contained 14 bases not matched to a gene. Germline lookup yields CDR1 DFQATT and CDR2 SNEGSKA (reference sequence). The length of the CDR3 is 16 residues. CDR3 sequence (DNA): TGCAGTGCCTCGGGGGGAGCGGGAGGGCCTCGAGAGACCCAGTACTTC. Its protein product is CSASGGAGGPRETQYF.

Ten or more counts support this clonotype. The rearrangement uses TRBV6-2 or TRBV6-3 and TRBJ2-1; the D gene is possibly TRBD2 (6 bases). The CDR3 spans 17 residues. Deletions cut 0 bases from V and 8 bases from J, with 20 bases between. The germline gives CDR1 MNHEY, CDR2 SVGEGT. This CDR3 reads CASSYSPGTATGHEQFF. The CDR3 region has the DNA TGTGCCAGCAGTTACTCGCCCGGGACTGCTACCGGACATGAGCAGTTCTTC.

The chain carries TRBV27 and TRBJ2-5; 8 bases are shared with TRBD2. This CDR3 comprises 15 residues. From germline, CDR1 is MNHEY and CDR2 SMNVEV (reference sequence). J gave up 5 bases and V 6 bases, and 11 bases lay outside the gene matches. The CDR3 DNA reads TGTGCCAGCAGCCTACTAGCGGAGACAAAGGAGACCCAGTACTTC. This codes for CASSLLAETKETQYF.

Details on this clonotype: Germline and junction disagree at one end, which may indicate a read error. V gene TRBV6-4 combines with J gene TRBJ2-1; a weak D match, TRBD2 (5 bases). This CDR3 is 15 amino acids long. Germline V gene data show CDR1 as MRHNA and CDR2 as SNTAGT. The CDR3 reads CVSSEMGVGYNERFF. In DNA, the CDR3 is TGTGTCAGCAGTGAGATGGGAGTGGGGTACAATGAGCGGTTCTTC.

As regards this clonotype: One junction end disagrees with the germline gene, perhaps due to a read error. The chain carries TRBV7-2 and TRBJ2-5; D is perhaps TRBD2 (6 bases). The CDR3 length is 15 residues. Germline V gene sequence: CDR1 SGHTA, CDR2 FQGNSA. The CDR3 sequence is CASSFGPGVPETKYF. CDR3 coding DNA: TGTGCCAGCAGCTTCGGTCCGGGAGTCCCAGAGACCAAGTACTTC.

This clonotype has at least ten counts. The rearrangement joins TRBV6-2 or TRBV6-3 to TRBJ2-1; unclear D gene. This CDR3 spans 13 amino acids. Trimming stripped 0 bases from V and 7 bases from J, with 7 bases between. Germline V gene sequence: CDR1 MNHEY, CDR2 SVGEGT. CDR3 in DNA: TGTGCCAGCAGTTACTCCCCAGTAAATGAGCAGTTCTTC. Translated, it gives CASSYSPVNEQFF.

This clonotype has a count of ten or more. This clone may be a read error of a much larger clone one base away. The V call is TRBV27, the J call TRBJ2-5, with a weak D call TRBD1 (5 bases). This CDR3 is 13 amino acids long. CDR1 and CDR2 from the germline V gene are MNHEY and SMNVEV (reference sequence). CDR3 in DNA: TGTGCCAGCAGCTCAGGGCCCCAAGAGACCCAGTGCTTC. It yields the protein CASSSGPQETQCF.

This rearrangement joins TRBV19 to TRBJ2-1; tentatively, D is TRBD2 (6 bases). The CDR3 spans 15 residues. Germline CDR1 and CDR2: LNHDA and SQIVND (reference sequence). V dropped 3 bases and J dropped 1 base, with 10 bases sitting between them. CDR3 sequence (DNA): TGTGCCAGTAGTATCGGGGGTGTGTCCTACAATGAGCAGTTCTTC. Residues: CASSIGGVSYNEQFF.

The sample holds many counts of this clonotype. The chain joins TRBV6-1 to TRBJ2-1; D perhaps matches TRBD2 (5 bases). Trimming cost V 5 bases and J 5 bases, with 10 bases left between them. Germline V gene sequence: CDR1 MNHNS, CDR2 SASEGT. This CDR3 has 13 residues. CDR3 in amino acids: CASSTEEDNEQFF. In DNA, the CDR3 is TGTGCCAGCAGTACCGAGGAGGACAATGAGCAGTTCTTC.

In regard to this clonotype: A read error is possible here, since a much larger clone lies one base away. This rearrangement joins TRBV10-3 to TRBJ1-6, with 7 bases aligning to TRBD1. This CDR3 comprises 16 residues. The germline V gene has CDR1 ENHRY and CDR2 SYGVKD. The CDR3 sequence is CDISVQGSSYNSPLHF. The CDR3, as DNA: TGTGACATCAGTGTACAGGGGAGCTCCTATAATTCACCCCTCCACTTT.